The 28 T cell receptor beta chains below come from one sample, sequenced in a study of T cells after posttransplantation cyclophosphamide. Busulfan-fludarabine conditioning, marrow transplant, and cyclophosphamide on days +3 and +4 were administered. Only in-frame clones appear in the TCRdb table, and some are missing; sequencing was by immunoSEQ multiplex PCR. This sample has several thousand clones, each found more than once. Sample: PBMCs, taken after allogeneic stem cell transplant with posttransplant cyclophosphamide. These receptor sequences come from a female patient between 30 and 45 years old who received an allogeneic stem cell transplant from an unrelated donor, was CMV-positive, and had acute and chronic GVHD. Some of the T cells might come from the graft donor.

This clone was counted a few times. The chain uses TRBV9 and TRBJ1-6, with D possibly TRBD1 on 5 matching bases. Germline CDR1 and CDR2: SGDLS and YYNGEE. V was clipped by 0 bases and J by 10 bases, with 8 bases between them. The CDR3 contains 13 residues. The CDR3: CASSVGGRSPLHF. The CDR3 bases are TGTGCCAGCAGCGTAGGGGGGAGGTCACCCCTCCACTTT.

This clone was observed at least ten times. The CDR3 DNA reads as TGTGCCAGCTCATCCGCCGGGACTGCTAGCGGGGTAACCTACGAGCAGTACTTC. Translation gives CASSSAGTASGVTYEQYF. This chain connects TRBV18 to TRBJ2-7, with 9 bases aligning to TRBD2. CDR1 is KGHSH and CDR2 is LQKENI in the germline V gene. The CDR3 loop spans 18 amino acids. The V and J ends lost 5 bases and 2 bases, in that order; junction bases with no gene match: 16.

At least ten counts were recorded for this clone. The rearrangement joins TRBV5-8 to TRBJ1-3; 9 bases map to TRBD1. The CDR3 consists of 17 residues. V was pared by 3 bases and J by 1 base, with 8 bases of the junction left unmatched. Per germline, CDR1 SGHTS and CDR2 YDEGEE. CDR3 coding DNA: TGTGCCAGCAGCTATACAGGGGGCTATGTTTCTGGAAACACCATATATTTT. Translating gives CASSYTGGYVSGNTIYF.

This clone was counted ten times or more. V and J are TRBV5-1 and TRBJ2-5; 12 bases match TRBD2. There are 16 residues in the CDR3. CDR1 is SGHRS, CDR2 YFSETQ, per germline. V lost 5 bases, J lost 4 bases, and 9 bases stayed unmatched. The CDR3 nucleotides are TGCGCCAGCAGAAGGAGACTAGCGGGAGAGGGAGAGACCCAGTACTTC. Protein: CASRRRLAGEGETQYF. Based on the CDR3 plus reference TRBV5-1 and TRBJ2-5, the full variable domain is KAGVTQTPRYLIKTRGQQVTLSCSPISGHRSVSWYQQTPGQGLQFLFEYFSETQRNKGNFPGRFSGRQFSNSRSEMNVSTLELGDSALYLCASRRRLAGEGETQYFGPGTRLLVL.

This clone was seen ten or more times. The chain employs TRBV29-1 and TRBJ2-2; D is undetermined. The CDR3 extends over 15 amino acids. V was trimmed by 1 base and J by 1 base, leaving 10 bases between them. CDR1 SQVTM and CDR2 ANQGSEA come from the germline V gene. CDR3 amino acids: CSVEGPRGNTGELFF. CDR3 bases: TGCAGCGTTGAAGGGCCCCGCGGGAACACCGGGGAGCTGTTTTTT.

This chain joins TRBV7-6 and TRBJ2-1, with 7 bases aligning to TRBD2. Per the germline V gene, CDR1 is SGHVS and CDR2 is FNYEAQ. The CDR3 consists of 17 residues. V shed 1 base and J 0 bases; nucleotides not matched to a gene: 6. CDR3 region: CASSLDLAESSYNEQFF. Written as DNA, the CDR3 is TGTGCCAGCAGCTTAGACCTAGCGGAGAGCTCCTACAATGAGCAGTTCTTC.

This clone has ten or more counts. The V call is TRBV7-2, the J call TRBJ2-1, with TRBD2 matching 9 bases. Trimming took 2 bases from V and 2 from J; bases not matched to a gene: 7. Germline values: CDR1 SGHTA, CDR2 FQGNSA. The CDR3 sequence is 17 residues long. The CDR3: CASSLTSGQNPYNEQFF. CDR3 coding DNA: TGTGCCAGCAGCTTAACTAGCGGGCAAAACCCCTACAATGAGCAGTTCTTC.

This clone was picked up a small number of times. The V and J genes are TRBV9 and TRBJ2-5, with D hard to call. CDR3 length: 13 residues. V gave up 4 bases and J gave up 2 bases, with 9 bases separating them. CDR1 and CDR2 (germline): SGDLS, YYNGEE. The CDR3 region has the DNA TGTGCCAGCAGCACGAGTCTTCAAGAGACCCAGTACTTC. It encodes CASSTSLQETQYF. Full variable domain (remainder filled in from reference TRBV9 and TRBJ2-5): DSGVTQTPKHLITATGQRVTLRCSPRSGDLSVYWYQQSLDQGLQFLIQYYNGEERAKGNILERFSAQQFPDLHSELNLSSLELGDSALYFCASSTSLQETQYFGPGTRLLVL.

In this sample, this clone turned up many times. The chain is built from TRBV6-4 and TRBJ1-2; possibly TRBD1 for D (6 bases). Deletions cut 3 bases from V and 4 bases from J, with 9 bases between. The CDR3 runs 13 residues. Germline CDR1 and CDR2: MRHNA and SNTAGT. CDR3 DNA sequence: TGTGCCAGCAGTGAAACAGGGAGCTATGGCTACACCTTC. Encoded protein: CASSETGSYGYTF.

J is TRBJ2-7 and V is TRBV9; D might be TRBD1 (6 bases). CDR3 size: 15 residues. From germline, CDR1 is SGDLS and CDR2 YYNGEE. Trimming cost V 3 bases and J 7 bases, with 20 bases left between them. Written as DNA, the CDR3 is TGTGCCAGCAGCGCATCCCGGGACACCCCCCTGGAGCAGTACTTC. Its protein product is CASSASRDTPLEQYF.

This clone was seen many times. This sequence joins TRBV10-2 and TRBJ2-1; D gene uncertain. Germline assignment: CDR1 WSHSY and CDR2 SAAADI. This CDR3 spans 14 amino acids. V lost 1 base to trimming and J lost 5 bases, with 9 bases between them. CDR3 protein: CASSEYDSNNEQFF. The CDR3 DNA sequence: TGCGCCAGCAGTGAGTACGACTCGAACAATGAGCAGTTCTTC.

This clone occurred many times. The chain links TRBV2 to TRBJ2-2; D perhaps matches TRBD2 (5 bases). Trimming shortened V by 0 bases and J by 6 bases, and 8 bases separated the two germline ends. Germline V gives CDR1 SNHLY, CDR2 FYNNEI. This CDR3 contains 14 residues. The CDR3 reads CASSEAKGAGELFF. DNA of the CDR3: TGTGCCAGCAGTGAAGCGAAGGGAGCCGGGGAGCTGTTTTTT.

In this sample, this clone turned up many times. The chain is built from TRBV30 and TRBJ1-4; 7 bases fit TRBD1. CDR1 and CDR2 (germline): GTSNPN, SVGIG (reference sequence). The CDR3 is 14 amino acids. J lost 9 bases, V lost 0 bases, and 7 bases had no gene match. CDR3 in amino acids: CAWSVHPGGQKLFF. CDR3 in DNA: TGTGCCTGGAGTGTACATCCAGGGGGGCAAAAACTGTTTTTT.

This clone was picked up many times. CDR3: CASSYAGQGNYGYTF. In DNA form, the CDR3 reads TGTGCCAGCAGCTACGCTGGACAGGGAAACTATGGCTACACCTTC. The rearrangement joins TRBV27 to TRBJ1-2; 8 bases fit TRBD1. Germline trimming cut 6 bases from V and 2 bases from J; bases unmatched to any gene: 8. There are 15 residues in the CDR3. CDR1 is MNHEY and CDR2 is SMNVEV in the germline V gene (reference sequence).

The rearrangement uses TRBV29-1 and TRBJ2-5; TRBD1 aligns across 7 bases. J was trimmed by 4 bases and V by 8 bases; bases with no gene match: 7. CDR1 is SQVTM and CDR2 is ANQGSEA in the germline V gene. This CDR3 has 12 residues. This chain's CDR3 is CSFVKGAETQYF. CDR3 bases: TGCAGCTTCGTGAAGGGGGCAGAGACCCAGTACTTC. The full variable domain, rest sourced from reference TRBV29-1 and TRBJ2-5, is SAVISQKPSRDICQRGTSLTIQCQVDSQVTMMFWYRQQPGQSLTLIATANQGSEATYESGFVIDKFPISRPNLTFSTLTVSNMSPEDSSIYLCSFVKGAETQYFGPGTRLLVL.

Ten or more counts support this clone. CDR3 bases: TGTGCCAGCAGCTTCTCTTCAGGTGTCGGTGAAGCTTTCTTT. Translating gives CASSFSSGVGEAFF. The gene calls are TRBV7-2 and TRBJ1-1; D call uncertain. Germline V gene lookup returns CDR1 SGHTA and CDR2 FQGNSA. The CDR3 spans 14 residues. V shed 3 bases and J shed 7 bases, with 15 bases lying between them.

By sample fraction, this clone is medium-sized (0.01 to 0.1%). Here the CDR3 reads CASTGTSGRNTQYF. The CDR3 DNA reads as TGCGCCAGTACCGGGACTAGCGGGAGAAATACGCAGTATTTT. The chain has TRBV5-1 and TRBJ2-3; 14 bases are a match to TRBD2. The CDR3 runs 14 residues. V was clipped by 8 bases and J by 7 bases; unmatched bases: 6. Per germline, CDR1 SGHRS and CDR2 YFSETQ. Drawing the rest from reference TRBV5-1 and TRBJ2-3, the complete variable domain is KAGVTQTPRYLIKTRGQQVTLSCSPISGHRSVSWYQQTPGQGLQFLFEYFSETQRNKGNFPGRFSGRQFSNSRSEMNVSTLELGDSALYLCASTGTSGRNTQYFGPGTRLTVL.

This clone ranks as large. V is TRBV5-4 and J is TRBJ1-2, with TRBD1 as a possible D gene (5 bases). The CDR3 totals 15 residues. Germline V gives CDR1 SGHNT, CDR2 YYREEE (reference sequence). The V end was cut by 4 bases, the J end by 4 bases, with 17 bases between. CDR3 DNA sequence: TGTGCCAGCAGCCCATTGGGGGGAGAAATCTATGGCTACACCTTC. This encodes CASSPLGGEIYGYTF.

Ten or more counts support this clone. This rearrangement joins TRBV27 to TRBJ1-5; 7 bases match TRBD1. With 6 bases clipped from V and 3 bases from J, the junction kept 5 bases outside the gene matches. Per the germline V gene, CDR1 is MNHEY and CDR2 is SMNVEV (reference sequence). This CDR3 has 14 amino acids. Here the CDR3 reads CASSRTGANQPQHF. The CDR3 DNA sequence: TGTGCCAGCAGCCGTACAGGGGCCAATCAGCCCCAGCATTTT.

The chain joins TRBV2 to TRBJ2-3; tentative D call: TRBD2 (5 bases). CDR3 length: 14 residues. Germline V CDR1 and CDR2: SNHLY, FYNNEI. The DNA for the CDR3 is TGTGCAAGCGGCCCGACTCTCGGCACAGATACGCAGTATTTT. Protein product: CASGPTLGTDTQYF.

Ten or more counts support this clone. The chain is built from TRBV7-2 and TRBJ2-2; a weak D match, TRBD1 (6 bases). The germline V gene encodes CDR1 SGHTA and CDR2 FQGNSA. This CDR3 contains 16 residues. Trimming removed 3 bases from V and 5 bases from J, with 16 bases in between. This CDR3 is CASSLVSGVGTGELFF. The CDR3 bases are TGTGCCAGCAGCTTGGTATCAGGGGTTGGAACCGGGGAGCTGTTTTTT. Full variable domain (outside the CDR3, taken from reference TRBV7-2 and TRBJ2-2): GAGVSQSPSNKVTEKGKDVELRCDPISGHTALYWYRQSLGQGLEFLIYFQGNSAPDKSGLPSDRFSAERTGGSVSTLTIQRTQQEDSAVYLCASSLVSGVGTGELFFGEGSRLTVL.

This clone was counted at least ten times. The chain employs TRBV6-5 and TRBJ2-5; a possible D gene is TRBD2 (5 bases). V was shortened by 10 bases and J by 5 bases, with 14 bases between the two germline ends. This CDR3 is built from 12 residues. The germline V gene has CDR1 MNHEY and CDR2 SVGAGI. The CDR3 region is CATRTGWETQYF. The CDR3 region has the DNA TGTGCCACCAGGACTGGGTGGGAGACCCAGTACTTC.

This clone showed up just a few times. The chain combines TRBV27 with TRBJ2-5; 8 bases agree with TRBD2. V shed 6 bases, J shed 11 bases, and the junction held 17 bases outside the gene matches. Germline assignment: CDR1 MNHEY and CDR2 SMNVEV (reference sequence). This CDR3 region has 15 residues. The CDR3 loop reads CASSVDGRALFQQYF. CDR3 nucleotide sequence: TGTGCCAGCAGCGTCGACGGGAGGGCCCTTTTTCAGCAGTACTTC.

Many counts were recorded for this clone. The J gene is TRBJ2-1, the V gene TRBV10-3, with 8 bases lining up with TRBD2. With 8 bases clipped from V and 3 bases from J, the junction kept 3 bases outside the gene matches. The CDR3 extends over 13 amino acids. CDR1 ENHRY and CDR2 SYGVKD come from the germline V gene. The CDR3 is CAIGAGVYNEQFF. CDR3 coding DNA: TGTGCCATCGGAGCGGGAGTCTACAATGAGCAGTTCTTC.

By share, this clone counts as medium-sized. This rearrangement joins TRBV10-3 to TRBJ2-7; 8 bases match TRBD1. Trimming took 0 bases from V and 4 from J; bases not matched to a gene: 8. Germline V gene lookup returns CDR1 ENHRY and CDR2 SYGVKD. There are 16 residues in the CDR3. The CDR3 bases are TGTGCCATCAGTGAGTCATCCCACAGGGGGTCTTACGAGCAGTACTTC. As protein: CAISESSHRGSYEQYF.

This clone came up many times. The rearrangement uses TRBV5-4 and TRBJ2-1, with D possibly matching TRBD2 (7 bases). The CDR3 has 15 amino acids. V was cut by 4 bases and J by 4 bases, with 15 bases left in between. The germline CDR1 and CDR2 sequences are SGHNT and YYREEE (reference sequence). The CDR3 loop is CASSLGGRSYNEQFF. DNA for the CDR3: TGTGCCAGCAGCCTGGGGGGGCGGAGTTACAATGAGCAGTTCTTC. The full variable domain, its missing parts supplied by reference TRBV5-4 and TRBJ2-1, is ETGVTQSPTHLIKTRGQQVTLRCSSQSGHNTVSWYQQALGQGPQFIFQYYREEENGRGNFPPRFSGLQFPNYSSELNVNALELDDSALYLCASSLGGRSYNEQFFGPGTRLTVL.

This clone was observed many times. The chain couples TRBV9 to TRBJ2-3, with D possibly being TRBD2 (7 bases). Trimming pared 4 bases from V and 0 bases from J, leaving 18 bases between. CDR3 length equals 17 residues. The germline V gene has CDR1 SGDLS and CDR2 YYNGEE. In nucleotides, the CDR3 is TGTGCCAGCAGCTCGGGGGGTGGGACACTTAGCACAGATACGCAGTATTTT. Translating gives CASSSGGGTLSTDTQYF.

This clone was recorded at least ten times. The chain uses TRBV27 and TRBJ1-4; a weak D match, TRBD1 (5 bases). V was trimmed by 3 bases and J by 4 bases, leaving 9 bases between them. The CDR3 is 14 residues long. Looked up from germline, CDR1 is MNHEY and CDR2 is SMNVEV (reference sequence). The CDR3 sequence: CASSLGHLNEKLFF. The CDR3 region has the DNA TGTGCCAGCAGTTTGGGGCACCTTAATGAAAAACTGTTTTTT.